These T cell receptor beta chains were read from a single sample in a study of T cell responses to AZD1222 COVID-19 vaccine. TCRdb's copy holds only in-frame clones and misses some; the assay was immunoSEQ multiplex PCR. The data show about 100,000 clones, about 86% seen once. Sequenced material: peripheral blood, taken on day 0 of AZD1222 vaccination. The receptors were gathered from an adult in good health. Each CDR3 is given with its conserved first and last residue. D genes are given only for firm matches. A clone size is listed for some rows: how often the clone was seen (once, few, many), or a class if it is expanded.

D: .
V: TRBV12-2
size: .
J: TRBJ2-7
DNA: TGTGCAAGTCGCTTAAAAATCTGGAAGTCGCGGTTCTCCTACGAGCAGTACTTC
CDR3: CASRLKIWKSRFSYEQYF

D: .
V: TRBV6-5
size: .
J: TRBJ1-2
DNA: TGTGCCAGCAGCAACAGGGATGGGGGCGGCTACACCTTC
CDR3: CASSNRDGGGYTF

D: .
V: TRBV12-3/TRBV12-4
size: .
J: TRBJ2-7
DNA: TGTGCCAGCAGTCTGACGGGAGCGGAGCAGTACTTC
CDR3: CASSLTGAEQYF

D: TRBD1
V: TRBV19
size: .
J: TRBJ1-1
DNA: TGTGCCAGTACCGCGGGACAGATGAACACTGAAGCTTTCTTT
CDR3: CASTAGQMNTEAFF

D: TRBD1
V: TRBV6-2/TRBV6-3
size: .
J: TRBJ2-7
DNA: TGTGCCAGCAGTCCCCCACAGGGGGCTAGCTCCTACGAGCAGTACTTC
CDR3: CASSPPQGASSYEQYF

D: .
V: TRBV19
size: .
J: TRBJ2-3
DNA: TGTGCCAGTAGTATCCTTGGACAGTCCGTAACAGATACGCAGTATTTT
CDR3: CASSILGQSVTDTQYF

D: .
V: TRBV4-1
size: .
J: TRBJ1-5
DNA: TGCGCCAGCAGCCGAGAACAGGGATATAGCAATCAGCCCCAGCATTTT
CDR3: CASSREQGYSNQPQHF

D: .
V: TRBV18
size: .
J: TRBJ2-5
DNA: TGTGCCAGCTCATGGAGACAGCAAATGGGGGAGACCCAGTACTTC
CDR3: CASSWRQQMGETQYF

D: TRBD1
V: TRBV5-6
size: .
J: TRBJ1-2
DNA: TGTGCCAGCAGCTTAGGGACAGCTATTGGCTACACCTTC
CDR3: CASSLGTAIGYTF

D: .
V: TRBV29-1
size: few
J: TRBJ1-1
DNA: TGCAGCGTTGAAGCACGGGGGGCGCTAACTGAAGCTTTCTTT
CDR3: CSVEARGALTEAFF

D: .
V: TRBV5-8
size: .
J: TRBJ1-5
DNA: TGTGCCAGCGGGCGCCCGCTCAACAATCAGCCCCAGCATTTT
CDR3: CASGRPLNNQPQHF

D: .
V: TRBV3-1/TRBV3-2
size: .
J: TRBJ2-5
DNA: TGTGCCAGCACGGACAGTTTCCAAGAGACCCAGTACTTC
CDR3: CASTDSFQETQYF

D: TRBD1
V: TRBV2
size: once
J: TRBJ1-5
DNA: TGTGCCGGATCGGGACAGGGGGGAATGAGCAATCAGCCCCAGCATTTT
CDR3: CAGSGQGGMSNQPQHF

D: .
V: TRBV5-4
size: .
J: TRBJ1-1
DNA: TGTGCCAGCAGCTTGGGCCTTGGGGCTGAAGCTTTCTTT
CDR3: CASSLGLGAEAFF

D: .
V: TRBV7-9
size: .
J: TRBJ1-5
DNA: TGTGCCAGCAGCGCGGACGGAGATCAGCCCCAGCATTTT
CDR3: CASSADGDQPQHF

D: .
V: TRBV11-3
size: once
J: TRBJ2-1
DNA: TGTGCCAGCAGCTTAGAGCTACTCAATGAGCAGTTCTTC
CDR3: CASSLELLNEQFF

D: .
V: TRBV7-8
size: .
J: TRBJ2-1
DNA: TGTGCCAGCAGCTTAGGTCGCTTGGATCGGCAGTTCTTC
CDR3: CASSLGRLDRQFF

D: TRBD1
V: TRBV11-3
size: once
J: TRBJ1-2
DNA: TGTGCCAGCAGCCCACGGACAGGGTGGAACTATGGCTACACCTTC
CDR3: CASSPRTGWNYGYTF

D: TRBD2
V: TRBV18
size: once
J: TRBJ2-3
DNA: TGTGCCAGCTCACCAAGGACTAGCGGGAGGGGTAGCACAGATACGCAGTATTTT
CDR3: CASSPRTSGRGSTDTQYF

D: .
V: TRBV5-6
size: .
J: TRBJ1-1
DNA: TGTGCCAGCAGCTTGGTAGTGGGCCAGAACACTGAAGCTTTCTTT
CDR3: CASSLVVGQNTEAFF

D: .
V: TRBV6-5
size: .
J: TRBJ2-1
DNA: TGTGCCACCGCCCCAAGGAGTGAACTCTACAATGAGCAGTTCTTC
CDR3: CATAPRSELYNEQFF

D: .
V: TRBV3-1/TRBV3-2
size: once
J: TRBJ1-2
DNA: TGTGCCAGCAGCCAAGTCATCAATCATATTTCTCACTATGGCTACACCTTC
CDR3: CASSQVINHISHYGYTF

D: .
V: TRBV5-6
size: .
J: TRBJ1-3
DNA: TGTGCCAGCAGCTTTGGGAGGACGAGTGGAAACACCATATATTTT
CDR3: CASSFGRTSGNTIYF

D: TRBD2
V: TRBV5-4
size: .
J: TRBJ2-2
DNA: TGTGCCAGCAGCCCCATGACTAGCGGGGTCACCGGGGAGCTGTTTTTT
CDR3: CASSPMTSGVTGELFF

D: .
V: TRBV2
size: .
J: TRBJ1-5
DNA: TGTGCCAGCAGCGCAGACAGAAATAGCAATCAGCCCCAGCATTTT
CDR3: CASSADRNSNQPQHF

D: TRBD1
V: TRBV6-5
size: .
J: TRBJ1-5
DNA: TGTGCCAGCACTAGGACAGGGTCGGAGCCCCAGCATTTT
CDR3: CASTRTGSEPQHF

D: .
V: TRBV19
size: .
J: TRBJ1-6
DNA: TGTGCCAGTAGTATAGCCGGCTCACCCCTCCACTTT
CDR3: CASSIAGSPLHF

D: TRBD2
V: TRBV30
size: .
J: TRBJ2-3
DNA: TGTGCCTGGAGTGTAGGAAAAGGACTAGCTTTCACAGATACGCAGTATTTT
CDR3: CAWSVGKGLAFTDTQYF

D: .
V: TRBV19
size: .
J: TRBJ1-5
DNA: TGTGCCAGTAGTATCGGGACGTTTGGGCGTCAGCCCCAGCATTTT
CDR3: CASSIGTFGRQPQHF

D: .
V: TRBV24-1
size: few
J: TRBJ1-6
DNA: TGTGCCACCAGTGAGAGCTCCTATAATTCACCCCTCCACTTT
CDR3: CATSESSYNSPLHF

D: .
V: TRBV13
size: .
J: TRBJ1-1
DNA: TGTGCCAGCAGCAACCGCCGGAGGATGCTCACTGAAGCTTTCTTT
CDR3: CASSNRRRMLTEAFF

D: .
V: TRBV6-5
size: few
J: TRBJ2-7
DNA: TGTGCCAGCACCCGGTTTTTGGGAAGCTCCTACGAGCAGTACTTC
CDR3: CASTRFLGSSYEQYF

D: .
V: TRBV14
size: .
J: TRBJ1-1
DNA: TGTGCCAGCAGCCAAGCATCGGGGGCGCACACTGAAGCTTTCTTT
CDR3: CASSQASGAHTEAFF

D: .
V: TRBV7-8
size: .
J: TRBJ1-6
DNA: TGTGCCAGCAGCCAAGACAGGTCACCCCTCCACTTT
CDR3: CASSQDRSPLHF

D: .
V: TRBV5-1
size: .
J: TRBJ1-4
DNA: TGCGCCAGCAGCTTACCTGCAACTAATGAAAAACTGTTTTTT
CDR3: CASSLPATNEKLFF

D: TRBD1
V: TRBV9
size: .
J: TRBJ1-2
DNA: TGTGCCAGCAGCGTAGGGACAGGGTACATCTATGGCTACACCTTC
CDR3: CASSVGTGYIYGYTF

D: TRBD2
V: TRBV13
size: .
J: TRBJ2-3
DNA: TGTGCCAGCAGCTTGGGACTAGCGGGCACAGATACGCAGTATTTT
CDR3: CASSLGLAGTDTQYF

D: TRBD2
V: TRBV11-2
size: .
J: TRBJ2-5
DNA: TGTGCCAGCAGCGCCATAGCGGGGGGGTTACAAGAGACCCAGTACTTC
CDR3: CASSAIAGGLQETQYF

D: .
V: TRBV30
size: .
J: TRBJ1-2
DNA: TGTGCCTGGGAAAACTATGGCTACACCTTC
CDR3: CAWENYGYTF

D: .
V: TRBV11-3
size: .
J: TRBJ2-2
DNA: TGTGCCAGCAGCTTAGATATTTACACCGGGGAGCTGTTTTTT
CDR3: CASSLDIYTGELFF

D: .
V: TRBV30
size: .
J: TRBJ1-5
DNA: TGTGCCTGGAGTGTGGGCGGTAGCAATCAGCCCCAGCATTTT
CDR3: CAWSVGGSNQPQHF

D: .
V: TRBV5-1
size: once
J: TRBJ1-2
DNA: TGCGCCAGCAGCTCAACCGGACAATTCAACTATGGCTACACCTTC
CDR3: CASSSTGQFNYGYTF

D: .
V: TRBV24-1
size: .
J: TRBJ1-4
DNA: TGTGCCACCAGTGATTTTGGGCCCCTAGGGGGGTTT
CDR3: CATSDFGPLGGF

D: .
V: TRBV7-2
size: .
J: TRBJ1-3
DNA: TGTGCCAGCAGCTTATCCGCCGGCGCAGACTCTGGAAACACCATATATTTT
CDR3: CASSLSAGADSGNTIYF

D: .
V: TRBV18
size: .
J: TRBJ1-1
DNA: TGTGCCAGCTCACCAAAGAGGACGGGAGGGAACACTGAAGCTTTCTTT
CDR3: CASSPKRTGGNTEAFF

D: .
V: TRBV10-3
size: .
J: TRBJ1-3
DNA: TGTGCCATCAGTGTGGGGCAGTCTGGAAACACCATATATTTT
CDR3: CAISVGQSGNTIYF

D: TRBD1
V: TRBV13
size: .
J: TRBJ2-3
DNA: TGTGCCAGCAGGCCTACAGGGGGCGGTACGCAGTATTTT
CDR3: CASRPTGGGTQYF

D: TRBD1
V: TRBV5-1
size: .
J: TRBJ1-1
DNA: TGCGCCAGCAGCTTACAGGGGACCAACACTGAAGCTTTCTTT
CDR3: CASSLQGTNTEAFF

D: TRBD1
V: TRBV5-1
size: .
J: TRBJ2-2
DNA: TGCGCCAGCAGCCTAACAGGGGCCGGGGAGCTGTTTTTT
CDR3: CASSLTGAGELFF

D: TRBD1
V: TRBV29-1
size: .
J: TRBJ1-1
DNA: TGCAGCGTTCCCGTAGGACAGGCAGGAACTGAAGCTTTCTTT
CDR3: CSVPVGQAGTEAFF

D: .
V: TRBV5-6
size: .
J: TRBJ2-7
DNA: TGTGCCAGCAGCTTGGTTGGCAGGGCCACCTACGAGCAGTACTTC
CDR3: CASSLVGRATYEQYF

D: TRBD2
V: TRBV20-1
size: once
J: TRBJ2-3
DNA: TGCAGTGCTAGTATTAGCGGGGGAGATACGCAGTATTTT
CDR3: CSASISGGDTQYF

D: TRBD1
V: TRBV5-1
size: .
J: TRBJ2-1
DNA: TGCGCCAGCAGCTCGGGGACAGCCTCCTACAATGAGCAGTTCTTC
CDR3: CASSSGTASYNEQFF

D: TRBD1
V: TRBV6-6
size: once
J: TRBJ2-4
DNA: TGTGCCAGCAGCAGCCCCCGGACAGGGGGTATGTGGACCGCCAAAAACATTCAGTACTTC
CDR3: CASSSPRTGGMWTAKNIQYF

D: .
V: TRBV5-1
size: .
J: TRBJ2-2
DNA: TGCGCCAGCAGCTTGGACCCGAGGTCCGGGGAGCTGTTTTTT
CDR3: CASSLDPRSGELFF

D: TRBD1
V: TRBV5-1
size: .
J: TRBJ2-1
DNA: TGCGCCAGCAGCTTACAGGGGCAGGCTGAGCAGTTCTTC
CDR3: CASSLQGQAEQFF